Each of the 15 T cell receptor beta chains below was sequenced from the same sample in a study of CD8 T cells in Susac syndrome (dated by TCRdb to 2018 to 2020). The library was obtained by the immunoSEQ multiplex PCR assay. RNA was extracted using the RNeasy kit, and roughly 0.5 to 1 microgram was reverse transcribed with random hexamers. The public reads were run again by TCRdb, first through fastp at Q25 and then through MiXCR, and only productive beta chains were kept. Rows merge per CDR3 protein into single entries with the most common DNA and genes. Recorded for this sample are about 210,000 distinct CDR3 sequences; approximately 95% of them occurred a single time. The ten largest clones represent about 0.094% of the sample. The sample taken for sequencing was CD4+ T cells from PBMCs. These receptors came from a human donor in good health.

This clonotype was detected once. This chain connects TRBV9 to TRBJ2-2; no definite D call. Germline CDR1 is SGDLS and CDR2 is YYNGEE. The ends were cut back, 0 bases at V and 4 bases at J, with 4 bases in the middle. The CDR3 runs to 13 residues. As DNA, the CDR3 is TGTGCCAGCAGCGTAGCTTTCACCGGGGAGCTGTTTTTT. Translating gives CASSVAFTGELFF.

This chain uses TRBV7-2 with TRBJ2-3; D may be TRBD1 (5 bases). Per the germline V gene, CDR1 is SGHTA and CDR2 is FQGNSA. V dropped 2 bases and J dropped 5 bases, with 5 bases sitting between them. This CDR3 spans 12 amino acids. CDR3 coding DNA: TGTGCCAGCAGCTTACAGGGAGATACGCAGTATTTT. The encoded protein is CASSLQGDTQYF.

The chain has TRBV29-1 and TRBJ1-4, with 9 bases fitting TRBD1. Trimming cost V 4 bases and J 5 bases; bases outside gene matches: 2. This CDR3 region has 13 residues. The germline CDR1 and CDR2 sequences are SQVTM and ANQGSEA. DNA of the CDR3: TGCAGCGTTGCGACAGGGGGAAATGAAAAACTGTTTTTT. Encoded protein: CSVATGGNEKLFF.

The V and J genes are TRBV23-1 and TRBJ2-7; TRBD1 or TRBD2 may be the D gene (6 bases each). TRBV23-1 is an open reading frame whose function is uncertain. The CDR3 covers 16 residues. V lost 7 bases and J 0 bases, leaving 19 bases between the germline ends. Here the CDR3 reads CASTRLWGASSYEQYF. In DNA form, the CDR3 reads TGCGCCAGCACCCGACTGTGGGGGGCCAGCTCCTACGAGCAGTACTTC.

The CDR3 coding sequence is TGCAGCGCCATGAACAGGGATGATGAAAAACTGTTTTTT. Its protein product is CSAMNRDDEKLFF. The rearrangement uses TRBV29-1 and TRBJ1-4; tentatively, D is TRBD1 (6 bases). Trimming cost V 7 bases and J 6 bases, with 15 bases left between them. This CDR3 contains 13 residues. From germline, CDR1 is SQVTM and CDR2 ANQGSEA.

V is TRBV2 and J is TRBJ2-6; no clear D gene. This CDR3 spans 14 amino acids. Trimming took off 6 bases at V and 0 bases at J, with 6 bases between the two ends. Germline V gene sequence: CDR1 SNHLY, CDR2 FYNNEI. The CDR3 sequence is CASSDVSGANVLTF. CDR3 sequence (DNA): TGTGCCAGCAGCGACGTCTCTGGGGCCAACGTCCTGACTTTC.

The V call is TRBV11-2, the J call TRBJ2-7; 9 positions agree with TRBD1. Germline CDR1 is SGHAT and CDR2 is FQNNGV. The CDR3 runs 15 residues. V lost 2 bases to trimming and J lost 5 bases; unmatched junction nucleotides: 7. CDR3 bases: TGTGCCAGCAGCTTACTTACAGGGGGCACGGACGAGCAGTACTTC. Encoded protein: CASSLLTGGTDEQYF.

This chain joins TRBV6-1 and TRBJ2-4; D perhaps matches TRBD1 (6 bases). The CDR3 is made up of 16 amino acids. Germline CDR1 reads MNHNS; CDR2 reads SASEGT. V lost 6 bases, J lost 0 bases, and 15 bases lay in between. The CDR3 reads CASRLTGSLAKNIQYF. The CDR3 bases are TGTGCCAGCAGATTGACAGGAAGTCTAGCCAAAAACATTCAGTACTTC.

This clonotype was detected once. The genes are TRBV9 and TRBJ1-6, with 7 bases that match TRBD1. This CDR3 is 19 amino acids long. Germline V gene lookup returns CDR1 SGDLS and CDR2 YYNGEE. V was clipped by 0 bases and J by 0 bases; unmatched bases: 9. In nucleotides, the CDR3 is TGTGCCAGCAGCGTAGGGTCCGACAGGGCAAGCTCCTATAATTCACCCCTCCACTTT. Translating it yields CASSVGSDRASSYNSPLHF.

The chain uses TRBV11-2 and TRBJ2-7; 8 bases agree with TRBD2. The germline V gene encodes CDR1 SGHAT and CDR2 FQNNGV. V shed 3 bases and J 7 bases; nucleotides not matched to a gene: 8. The CDR3 totals 14 residues. The CDR3 DNA reads as TGTGCCAGCAGCTTCGCGTCGGGGGGGCGAGAGCAGTACTTC. Residues: CASSFASGGREQYF.

DNA for the CDR3: TGCAGTGCTAGGGGCCGGGGGGAGTTAGGCTACACCTTC. Residues: CSARGRGELGYTF. The chain joins TRBV20-1 to TRBJ1-2; a possible D gene is TRBD1 (5 bases). The CDR3 is 13 amino acids. Deletions cut 3 bases from V and 8 bases from J, with 16 bases between. Germline CDR1 is DFQATT and CDR2 is SNEGSKA (reference sequence).

This clonotype has just one count. J is TRBJ1-2 and V is TRBV9; a possible D gene is TRBD1 (5 bases). Trimming took 3 bases from V and 10 from J, leaving 10 bases between them. Per germline, CDR1 SGDLS and CDR2 YYNGEE. The CDR3 spans 11 residues. Written as DNA, the CDR3 is TGTGCCAGCAGCGCCGGGACTGCCTACACCTTC. The encoded protein is CASSAGTAYTF.

V gene TRBV20-1 combines with J gene TRBJ1-5; D uncertain. V lost 5 bases to trimming and J lost 0 bases, with 8 bases between them. CDR3 length: 13 amino acids. Germline CDR1 and CDR2: DFQATT and SNEGSKA (reference sequence). In DNA, the CDR3 is TGCAGTGCTCAGACGTATAGCAATCAGCCCCAGCATTTT. This translates into CSAQTYSNQPQHF.

V is TRBV29-1 and J is TRBJ2-1; 11 bases match TRBD2. CDR1 and CDR2 from the germline V gene are SQVTM and ANQGSEA. Trimming cost V 3 bases and J 14 bases; bases outside gene matches: 9. There are 13 residues in the CDR3. The CDR3 reads CSVDTSGSSGEFF. In DNA form, the CDR3 reads TGCAGCGTTGACACTAGCGGGAGCTCGGGAGAGTTCTTC.

V usage is TRBV9 and J usage is TRBJ1-2; 11 positions agree with TRBD1. The length of the CDR3 is 14 residues. Germline CDR1 reads SGDLS; CDR2 reads YYNGEE. V was clipped by 5 bases and J by 8 bases; unmatched bases: 8. As DNA, the CDR3 is TGTGCCAGCAGTTTCGGACAGGGGGCGGGAGGCTACACCTTC. The encoded protein is CASSFGQGAGGYTF.